A selection of T cell receptor beta chains follows, all from one sample in a study of graft-versus-host responses after intestinal transplantation. For these receptors, no antigen is known. Clones were sequenced by immunoSEQ multiplex PCR, and TCRdb holds only the in-frame ones, with some missing. Among 85,000 to 90,000 clones listed, roughly 90% were seen once. Sequencing was performed on unstimulated CD4+ T cells sorted from spleen or lymph node cells, taken before transplant. The receptors were sampled from a human donor who was the organ donor for an intestinal transplant. The CDR3 runs from the conserved cysteine through the conserved F or W.

>TRBV6-6|TRBJ1-5
CASRPPRESGNQPQHF
>TRBV6-6|TRBJ2-1
CASSYSSTGANEQFF
>TRBV28|TRBJ2-2
CASSFPSGRAWDGELFF
>TRBV28|TRBJ1-2
CASSLWPVQGTAYNYGYTF
>TRBV7-2|TRBJ1-2
CASSLAGNPNYGYTF
>TRBV30|TRBJ2-1
CAWSVLTGGNEQFF
>TRBV27|TRBJ2-2
CASSLRENTGELFF
>TRBV4-2|TRBJ2-4
CASSQGTSGGFIQYF
>TRBV2|TRBJ2-1
CASSEEPNNEQFF
>TRBV19|TRBJ2-7
CASREGREVDEQYF
>TRBV28|TRBJ1-3
CASTRAGTGDAAIYF
>TRBV13|TRBJ1-4
CASSLRPVGGEKLFF
>TRBV19|TRBJ2-7
CASSEQQGVSYEQYF
>TRBV7-6|TRBJ2-7
CASSLTGTGGYEQYF
>TRBV5-4|TRBJ2-3
CASSLYSSGGTDTQYF
>TRBV29-1|TRBJ2-7
CSVLGAVGGSSYEQYF
>TRBV5-5|TRBJ1-4
CASSVKRGGSANEKLFF
>TRBV30|TRBJ1-5
CAWSAGTGQYQPQHF
>TRBV5-1|TRBJ1-2
CASSLDRRGSNYGYTF
>TRBV19|TRBJ1-2
CASLGTAYGYTF
>TRBV5-1|TRBJ1-2
CASSSGTGNYGYTF
>TRBV15|TRBJ2-2
CATSRDLGSWTGELFF
>TRBV28|TRBJ2-7
CASRHPGSGPYEQYF
>TRBV13|TRBJ2-1
CASSFKTGSKSGEQFF
>TRBV23-1|TRBJ1-1
CASTLNQTGKNTEAFF
>TRBV25-1|TRBJ1-1
CASRTGNTEAFF
>TRBV28|TRBJ2-1
CASSRPLAGLFSYNEQFF
>TRBV7-9|TRBJ2-7
CASSPSPTYEQYF
>TRBV7-8|TRBJ2-7
CASSPGGAGYSYEQYF
>TRBV4-2|TRBJ2-6
CASSPRPNYTPGANVLTF
>TRBV5-8|TRBJ2-1
CASSLAGTGSYNEQFF
>TRBV11-2|TRBJ1-1
CASSLVPTGSTEAFF
>TRBV4-2|TRBJ1-4
CASTQGAPNEKLFF
>TRBV5-1|TRBJ2-5
CASSYNQETQYF
>TRBV11-2|TRBJ2-7
CASSLDRGYEQYF
>TRBV6-1|TRBJ2-7
CASTEAAGSSYEQYF
>TRBV19|TRBJ2-3
CASKAGGSTDTQYF
>TRBV30|TRBJ2-2
CAWSPPSVGGELFF
>TRBV30|TRBJ2-6
CAWKGGLAGTGANVLTF
>TRBV2|TRBJ2-2
CASSEWPGGELFF
>TRBV28|TRBJ1-3
CASSLGSRARSGNTIYF
>TRBV7-2|TRBJ2-2
CASSQGLHNTGELFF
>TRBV10-3|TRBJ2-7
CAISEASGRLSYEQYF
>TRBV6-1|TRBJ2-1
CASSESGGAWQFF
>TRBV5-5|TRBJ2-1
CASNVGRFGTSGSNEQFF
>TRBV19|TRBJ1-1
CASSADRPNTEAFF
>TRBV6-1|TRBJ1-4
CASSLDRGHEKLFF
>TRBV7-8|TRBJ2-1
CASSFSGGEFRQFF
>TRBV5-4|TRBJ1-6
CASSRTQGRHSPLHF
>TRBV6-6|TRBJ2-1
CASSQDRTFNEQFF
>TRBV19|TRBJ2-1
CASSIAGTSLREQFF